Included here is one TCR beta chain sequence, with context. Its antigen is currently unknown. This specimen comes from a study of CD8 T cells in ankylosing spondylitis. Whole-study findings and limits: Reportedly, disease-linked clones are significantly enriched in ankylosing spondylitis patients' matched synovial fluid. Characteristic, it appeared, of ankylosing spondylitis blood was a TCR beta motif of about eight highly homologous variants.

J gave up 0 bases and V 7 bases, and 9 bases lay outside the gene matches. The CDR3 extends over 16 amino acids. Germline V gene data show CDR1 as MDHEN and CDR2 as SYDVKM. TCRdb ran MiXCR on the 5' RACE reads and lists one entry per CDR3 protein. The data hold a few hundred thousand distinct CDR3 sequences, with 17% observed a single time. The rearrangement links TRBV28 to TRBJ1-5; 7 nucleotides match TRBD1. The sequenced sample was blood, either unsorted or a sorted T cell fraction (not recorded which). The TCR was taken from a male donor with ankylosing spondylitis. CDR3 DNA: TGTGCCAGCACCCTGGGACAGTACTATAGCAATCAGCCCCAGCATTTT. Its protein is CASTLGQYYSNQPQHF.